This T cell receptor beta chain was sequenced during a study of control samples from healthy donors and cancer patients. Produced via immunoSEQ multiplex PCR; TCRdb's table is partial and in-frame only. Counted here are around 95,000 clones, about 90% occurring once; the ten biggest clones make up more than 15%. From germline, CDR1 is SGHDN and CDR2 FVKESK. The CDR3 runs to 16 residues. J gave up 8 bases and V 2 bases, and 10 bases lay outside the gene matches. The TCR was taken from a woman aged 50 to 65 in good health. The chain is built from TRBV14 and TRBJ2-1; 9 bases align to TRBD2. The sample comprised blood. CDR3 protein: CASSQQAGGVTDEQFF. CDR3 bases: TGTGCCAGCAGCCAACAAGCGGGAGGTGTTACCGATGAGCAGTTCTTC. Combining the CDR3 with reference TRBV14 and TRBJ2-1 gives the whole variable domain EAGVTQFPSHSVIEKGQTVTLRCDPISGHDNLYWYRRVMGKEIKFLLHFVKESKQDESGMPNNRFLAERTGGTYSTLKVQPAELEDSGVYFCASSQQAGGVTDEQFFGPGTRLTVL.